This T cell receptor (beta chain) was retrieved from a study of T cell repertoires in cytomegalovirus infection. Study summary: Both CMV infection and a matching HLA type were indicated by public TCR beta signatures.

Study-wide points: HLA-C-restricted CMV clonotypes gave the most frequent clonotype in two of eight donors.

The CDR3 consists of 14 residues. Germline V CDR1 and CDR2: MNHNY, SVGAGI (reference sequence). Trimming left V 6 bases short and J 0 bases short, with 12 bases between. A note on this clonotype: What it recognizes is unknown.

A single record per CDR3 protein comes from TCRdb applying MiXCR to the reads. The profile shows tens of thousands of distinct CDR3 sequences, approximately 20% of them singletons. The rearrangement joins TRBV6-6 to TRBJ2-7; D unresolved. This material consisted of CD8+ T cells from cultured PBMCs, taken from culture after CMV antigen stimulation. The sequence came from a human donor in good health (CMV status not recorded). Some clones in this sample may be carry-over from other donors' samples. For the CDR3, the DNA is TGTGCCAGCAGCCTCCGGACCGACTCCTACGAGCAGTACTTC. This encodes CASSLRTDSYEQYF.